Each of the 28 T cell receptor beta chains below was sequenced from the same sample in a study of T cell responses to AZD1222 COVID-19 vaccine. Repertoires were generated with immunoSEQ multiplex PCR, while TCRdb's copy carries only in-frame clones and drops some. The repertoire holds around 190,000 clones, with around 88% as singletons. The material sequenced was peripheral blood, taken on day 0 of AZD1222 vaccination. These receptors were obtained from an adult in good health.

This chain joins TRBV27 and TRBJ1-5; D is undetermined. Trimming cost V 5 bases and J 5 bases, with 13 bases left between them. The length of the CDR3 is 14 residues. The germline gives CDR1 MNHEY, CDR2 SMNVEV (reference sequence). CDR3 residues: CASSPQGRHQPQHF. CDR3 DNA: TGTGCCAGCAGTCCCCAAGGCCGCCATCAGCCCCAGCATTTT.

CDR3 in DNA: TGCAGCGTTGAGTTTGGCGGGTCGGACCAGTTCTTC. It is translated as CSVEFGGSDQFF. The rearrangement links TRBV29-1 to TRBJ2-1, with D possibly matching TRBD2 (5 bases). Germline lookup yields CDR1 SQVTM and CDR2 ANQGSEA. V was clipped by 3 bases and J by 13 bases, with 16 bases between them. This CDR3 has 12 residues.

The rearrangement links TRBV5-6 to TRBJ1-5; 7 bases agree with TRBD1. The germline gives CDR1 SGHDT, CDR2 YYEEEE. The CDR3 has 15 amino acids. Losses at the gene ends were 0 bases for V and 4 bases for J; bases not matched to a gene: 4. CDR3 nucleotides: TGTGCCAGCAGCTTGGGACAGGGTTGGAATCAGCCCCAGCATTTT. Translated: CASSLGQGWNQPQHF.

The chain uses TRBV27 and TRBJ2-7, with D uncertain. This CDR3 region has 13 residues. The V and J ends lost 5 bases and 6 bases respectively, with 14 bases between them. The germline gives CDR1 MNHEY, CDR2 SMNVEV (reference sequence). This chain's CDR3 is CASSPPSLREQYF. Written as DNA, the CDR3 is TGTGCCAGCAGTCCTCCGTCACTCCGCGAGCAGTACTTC.

V is TRBV5-1 and J is TRBJ1-4; no definite D call. Germline CDR1 and CDR2: SGHRS and YFSETQ. CDR3 size: 13 residues. V was cut by 6 bases and J by 1 base, with 7 bases left in between. CDR3 bases: TGCGCCAGCAAAAGGGAAACTAATGAAAAACTGTTTTTT. Protein: CASKRETNEKLFF.

This clone was recorded at least ten times. The V call is TRBV7-9, the J call TRBJ2-7; D uncertain. The CDR3 spans 11 residues. Trimming pared 5 bases from V and 2 bases from J, leaving 4 bases between. The germline V gene has CDR1 SEHNR and CDR2 FQNEAQ (reference sequence). For the CDR3, the DNA is TGTGCCAGCAGCCTCACCTACGAGCAGTACTTC. It encodes CASSLTYEQYF.

The rearrangement links TRBV24-1 to TRBJ1-2; the D gene is possibly TRBD1 (6 bases). Germline CDR1 is KGHDR and CDR2 is SFDVKD. V was cut by 3 bases and J by 7 bases, with 17 bases left in between. The CDR3 consists of 15 residues. This chain's CDR3 is CATSDGGQGAGGYTF. CDR3 sequence (DNA): TGTGCCACCAGTGATGGGGGGCAGGGTGCCGGTGGCTACACCTTC.

V is TRBV19 and J is TRBJ1-1; possibly TRBD1 for D (5 bases). This CDR3 has 15 residues. Per the germline V gene, CDR1 is LNHDA and CDR2 is SQIVND (reference sequence). The V end was cut by 7 bases, the J end by 2 bases, with 17 bases between. The DNA of the CDR3 is TGTGCCAGTACCACGAATCGCAGGGTTAACACTGAAGCTTTCTTT. Its translation is CASTTNRRVNTEAFF.

J is TRBJ2-2 and V is TRBV5-1; D is undetermined. The V end was cut by 1 base, the J end by 3 bases, with 7 bases between. The CDR3 covers 14 residues. Germline values: CDR1 SGHRS, CDR2 YFSETQ. The CDR3 protein is CASSLRLDTGELFF. The CDR3 DNA follows: TGCGCCAGCAGCTTGCGACTTGACACCGGGGAGCTGTTTTTT.

V gene TRBV6-1 combines with J gene TRBJ2-1, with TRBD2 matching over 14 bases. Per the germline V gene, CDR1 is MNHNS and CDR2 is SASEGT. The CDR3 spans 14 residues. After removal of 3 bases from V and 9 bases from J, the junction contained 1 base not matched to a gene. In DNA form, the CDR3 reads TGTGCCAGCAGTGAGGGACTAGCGGGAGTTGAGCAGTTCTTC. Translating it yields CASSEGLAGVEQFF.

This chain links TRBV6-8 with TRBJ1-2, with a weak D call TRBD1 (6 bases). V was trimmed by 7 bases and J by 7 bases, leaving 16 bases between them. CDR1 is MNHGY and CDR2 is SAAAGT in the germline V gene. This CDR3 is 13 amino acids long. Here the CDR3 reads CASINGGASGYTF. CDR3 nucleotide sequence: TGTGCCAGCATTAATGGGGGGGCATCTGGCTACACCTTC.

This clone was observed a single time. The chain couples TRBV6-5 to TRBJ2-7; 8 bases match TRBD1. Trimming took 10 bases from V and 5 from J; bases not matched to a gene: 4. Germline V gene lookup returns CDR1 MNHEY and CDR2 SVGAGI. This CDR3 has 11 amino acids. This CDR3 is CATRTGNEQYF. Here the CDR3 DNA reads TGTGCCACCAGGACAGGGAACGAGCAGTACTTC.

The chain has TRBV4-1 and TRBJ2-2, with D possibly being TRBD1 (6 bases). V gave up 1 base and J gave up 7 bases, with 13 bases separating them. CDR3 length: 15 residues. Germline lookup yields CDR1 MGHRA and CDR2 YSYEKL. The CDR3 reads CASSQVYRVGGELFF. The CDR3, as DNA: TGCGCCAGCAGCCAAGTGTACAGGGTTGGCGGGGAGCTGTTTTTT.

The chain is built from TRBV7-9 and TRBJ2-1; 9 positions match TRBD1. After removal of 5 bases from V and 10 bases from J, the junction contained 15 bases not matched to a gene. This CDR3 comprises 16 residues. CDR1 and CDR2 from the germline V gene are SEHNR and FQNEAQ (reference sequence). CDR3 DNA sequence: TGTGCCAGCAGCCTCCGGAGAACAGGGGGCCCAGGGGAGCAGTTCTTC. Protein: CASSLRRTGGPGEQFF.

V gene TRBV7-2 combines with J gene TRBJ2-5; the match to TRBD1 covers 7 bases. CDR1 is SGHTA, CDR2 FQGNSA, per germline. The CDR3 consists of 15 residues. With 3 bases clipped from V and 2 bases from J, the junction kept 6 bases outside the gene matches. The DNA for the CDR3 is TGTGCCAGCAGCTTCCAGACAGGGCAGCAAGAGACCCAGTACTTC. This sequence encodes CASSFQTGQQETQYF.

The chain links TRBV5-8 to TRBJ2-7, with 11 bases that match TRBD2. Germline V gene lookup returns CDR1 SGHTS and CDR2 YDEGEE. V shed 0 bases, J shed 5 bases, and the junction held 10 bases outside the gene matches. This CDR3 comprises 17 residues. CDR3 amino acids: CASSLAWEGLADHEQYF. CDR3 nucleotides: TGTGCCAGCAGCTTGGCTTGGGAGGGACTAGCGGACCACGAGCAGTACTTC. Full variable domain (remainder filled in from reference TRBV5-8 and TRBJ2-7): EAGVTQSPTHLIKTRGQQATLRCSPISGHTSVYWYQQALGLGLQFLLWYDEGEERNRGNFPPRFSGRQFPNYSSELNVNALELEDSALYLCASSLAWEGLADHEQYFGPGTRLTVT.

V and J are TRBV10-3 and TRBJ2-7; D might be TRBD1 or TRBD2, each matching 6 bases. The CDR3 has 14 amino acids. From germline, CDR1 is ENHRY and CDR2 SYGVKD. Trimming took off 5 bases at V and 7 bases at J, with 18 bases between the two ends. CDR3 coding DNA: TGTGCCATCAGTAGACTAGTGGGGGCCTGGGAGCAGTACTTC. Its protein product is CAISRLVGAWEQYF.

The chain joins TRBV6-1 to TRBJ2-3; TRBD1 agrees at 7 bases. V gave up 0 bases and J gave up 1 base; unmatched junction bases: 1. There are 15 residues in the CDR3. The germline CDR1 and CDR2 sequences are MNHNS and SASEGT. The CDR3 DNA reads TGTGCCAGCAGTGAAGCCACAGGGGGCACAGATACGCAGTATTTT. Translated: CASSEATGGTDTQYF.

The chain employs TRBV5-1 and TRBJ2-7; TRBD1 aligns across 7 bases. The CDR3 is made up of 15 amino acids. The germline V gene encodes CDR1 SGHRS and CDR2 YFSETQ. After removal of 1 base from V and 2 bases from J, the junction contained 6 bases not matched to a gene. This chain's CDR3 is CASSLIGQVTYEQYF. CDR3 in DNA: TGCGCCAGCAGCTTGATTGGACAGGTTACCTACGAGCAGTACTTC.

This chain connects TRBV12-3 or TRBV12-4 to TRBJ2-7; tentatively, D is TRBD2 (5 bases). V shed 6 bases and J shed 2 bases, with 11 bases lying between them. This CDR3 region has 13 residues. The CDR3 DNA reads TGTGCCAGCAGGATAGCGTCTACCTACGAGCAGTACTTC. Protein product: CASRIASTYEQYF.

This clone has only a few counts. The chain uses TRBV7-2 and TRBJ2-7; weak D call: TRBD1 (5 bases). The CDR3 has 15 amino acids. CDR1 SGHTA and CDR2 FQGNSA come from the germline V gene. Trimming took off 3 bases at V and 4 bases at J, with 16 bases between the two ends. As DNA, the CDR3 is TGTGCCAGCAGCTTTGGGTGGCAGGGATCATACGAGCAGTACTTC. Residues: CASSFGWQGSYEQYF.

The rearrangement links TRBV28 to TRBJ1-5, with D hard to call. CDR3 size: 17 residues. CDR1 MDHEN and CDR2 SYDVKM come from the germline V gene. Trimming stripped 4 bases from V and 0 bases from J, with 16 bases between. CDR3 nucleotides: TGTGCCAGCAGTTCCGAGTACAATAATTTTAGCAATCAGCCCCAGCATTTT. Translating gives CASSSEYNNFSNQPQHF.

V gene TRBV5-1 combines with J gene TRBJ2-3; the D gene is possibly TRBD2 (5 bases). Trimming removed 1 base from V and 4 bases from J, with 13 bases in between. CDR1 and CDR2 from the germline V gene are SGHRS and YFSETQ. This CDR3 contains 15 residues. The CDR3 DNA reads as TGCGCCAGCAGCTTGAGGAGGCAGGTCGCAGATACGCAGTATTTT. The encoded protein is CASSLRRQVADTQYF.

This clone was detected only a few times. The same CDR3 is also encoded by other DNA sequences in this sample. This chain links TRBV28 with TRBJ1-1; D not certain. V was pared by 3 bases and J by 5 bases, with 4 bases between. CDR3 length: 11 amino acids. Germline loops: CDR1 MDHEN, CDR2 SYDVKM. CDR3 sequence (DNA): TGTGCCAGCAGTTTCCGGACTGAAGCTTTCTTT. The encoded protein is CASSFRTEAFF.

The sample holds one count of this clone. This rearrangement joins TRBV6-2 or TRBV6-3 to TRBJ1-6, with unresolved D. Germline CDR1 reads MNHEY; CDR2 reads SVGEGT. The CDR3 runs 14 residues. V lost 6 bases to trimming and J lost 9 bases, with 15 bases between them. The CDR3 bases are TGTGCCAGCAGCCCGAGTCAGGTTGGTTCACCCCTCCACTTT. Translating gives CASSPSQVGSPLHF.

This chain joins TRBV27 and TRBJ2-2, with TRBD1 matching over 12 bases. V lost 5 bases and J lost 5; bases outside the gene matches: 6. The germline CDR1 and CDR2 sequences are MNHEY and SMNVEV (reference sequence). This CDR3 is 16 amino acids long. The CDR3 DNA reads TGTGCCAGCAGTCCGCCGGGACAGGGGGCAACCGGGGAGCTGTTTTTT. Its protein is CASSPPGQGATGELFF.

This chain connects TRBV29-1 to TRBJ1-5, with 7 bases lining up with TRBD1. CDR3 size: 13 residues. Losses at the gene ends were 4 bases for V and 3 bases for J; bases not matched to a gene: 3. The V gene's germline CDR1 is SQVTM and CDR2 ANQGSEA. The CDR3 here is CSVGDSDNQPQHF. CDR3 nucleotide sequence: TGCAGCGTTGGGGACAGCGACAATCAGCCCCAGCATTTT.

V gene TRBV6-5 combines with J gene TRBJ2-7; D may be TRBD1 or TRBD2 (6 bases each). The CDR3 contains 12 residues. CDR1 is MNHEY, CDR2 SVGAGI, per germline. V shed 6 bases and J shed 6 bases, with 12 bases lying between them. CDR3 sequence (DNA): TGTGCCAGCAGCCCCGGGGGCCGCGAGCAGTACTTC. Its translation is CASSPGGREQYF.